The 18 T cell receptor beta chains reported below all come from one sample, sequenced in a study of T cells in Graves' hyperthyroidism and ophthalmopathy. RNA transcripts gave rise to amplified TCR beta CDR3 regions. The primer set for the first-round RT-PCR of the TCR CDR3 was HTBI. A single record per CDR3 protein comes from TCRdb applying MiXCR to the multiplex PCR reads. The sample includes about 600,000 distinct CDR3 sequences, more than 13% of them seen just once. What was sequenced was blood. The receptors were gathered from a woman aged 18 to 35 with Graves' ophthalmopathy.

This clonotype was recorded many times. This sequence joins TRBV6-1 and TRBJ1-2; D might be TRBD1 (5 bases). Trimming removed 6 bases at V and 3 bases at J, with 11 bases between. Germline CDR1 MNHNS, CDR2 SASEGT. The CDR3 extends over 13 amino acids. CDR3 sequence: CASRHQGDYGYTF. The CDR3, as DNA: TGTGCCAGCAGGCATCAGGGTGACTATGGCTACACCTTC.

The sample holds many counts of this clonotype. The chain links TRBV20-1 to TRBJ2-4; TRBD2 might be the D (8 bases). The V gene lost 4 bases and the J gene lost 7 bases, with 47 bases spanning the gap. The V gene's germline CDR1 is DFQATT and CDR2 SNEGSKA (reference sequence). The CDR3 runs to 24 residues. The CDR3 sequence is CSANPPSAARGLVVGGRSWNIQYF. The CDR3 region has the DNA TGCAGTGCTAATCCCCCCTCAGCGGCGAGGGGGCTAGTTGTTGGCGGGAGGTCATGGAACATTCAGTACTTC.

Ten or more counts support this clonotype. The CDR3 sequence is CSVTEGGGTEAFF. The CDR3 DNA follows: TGCAGCGTGACTGAAGGGGGAGGTACTGAAGCTTTCTTT. The chain carries TRBV29-1 and TRBJ1-1, with D maybe TRBD1 (6 bases). CDR3 length: 13 amino acids. Deletions cut 6 bases from V and 5 bases from J, with 16 bases between. Germline values: CDR1 SQVTM, CDR2 ANQGSEA.

This clonotype was counted ten times or more. V and J are TRBV3-1 and TRBJ2-4, with no clear D. Germline V gene data show CDR1 as LGHDT and CDR2 as YNNKEL (reference sequence). The CDR3 contains 15 residues. V was clipped by 1 base and J by 0 bases, with 7 bases between them. CDR3 DNA sequence: TGTGCCAGCAGCCAAGGAGGCCAAGCCAAAAACATTCAGTACTTC. Translation: CASSQGGQAKNIQYF.

The gene calls are TRBV28 and TRBJ1-2, with 9 nucleotides matching TRBD1. With V trimmed by 6 bases and J by 6 bases, 11 bases remained unmatched. Germline V gene sequence: CDR1 MDHEN, CDR2 SYDVKM. The CDR3 contains 15 residues. In DNA form, the CDR3 reads TGTGCCAGCAGAGGGACGGGACAGGGCTGGGATGGCTACACCTTC. The encoded protein is CASRGTGQGWDGYTF.

This clonotype has just a few counts. J is TRBJ2-7 and V is TRBV19; D uncertain. The CDR3 sequence is 17 residues long. Germline CDR1 and CDR2: LNHDA and SQIVND (reference sequence). The V gene lost 7 bases and the J gene lost 2 bases, with 24 bases spanning the gap. In nucleotides, the CDR3 is TGTGCCAGTACCGATAGACCCTCCGCGGCAGGAGCCTACGAGCAGTACTTC. Translated, it gives CASTDRPSAAGAYEQYF.

This clonotype was seen many times. This chain links TRBV27 with TRBJ1-4, with a tentative D call TRBD1 (6 bases). The CDR3 runs to 15 residues. The germline V gene has CDR1 MNHEY and CDR2 SMNVEV (reference sequence). V lost 5 bases to trimming and J lost 8 bases, with 18 bases between them. The CDR3 coding sequence is TGTGCCAGCAGTGAAACAGGGCAGGTTCGGGAAAAACTGTTTTTT. Its protein is CASSETGQVREKLFF. Filled out from reference TRBV27 and TRBJ1-4, the complete variable domain reads EAQVTQNPRYLITVTGKKLTVTCSQNMNHEYMSWYRQDPGLGLRQIYYSMNVEVTDKGDVPEGYKVSRKEKRNFPLILESPSPNQTSLYFCASSETGQVREKLFFGSGTQLSVL.

A few counts support this clonotype. V usage is TRBV6-2 or TRBV6-3 and J usage is TRBJ2-7; D is possibly TRBD1 (6 bases). Germline V gene sequence: CDR1 MNHEY, CDR2 SVGEGT. The CDR3 sequence is 16 residues long. Trimming removed 0 bases at V and 6 bases at J, with 18 bases between. In DNA form, the CDR3 reads TGTGCCAGCAGTTACTCCGCCGGGACAAGGGCAGGCGAGCAGTACTTC. It translates to CASSYSAGTRAGEQYF.

This clonotype was observed at least ten times. The genes are TRBV2 and TRBJ2-1; D ambiguous. Germline values: CDR1 SNHLY, CDR2 FYNNEI. Trimming took 1 base from V and 2 from J, leaving 12 bases between them. CDR3 length: 16 amino acids. The CDR3 DNA sequence: TGTGCCAGCAGTGAAGGTGGCGGCCGCACCTACAATGAGCAGTTCTTC. Its protein product is CASSEGGGRTYNEQFF.

This clonotype occurred a few times. This rearrangement joins TRBV6-1 to TRBJ2-7; D may be TRBD1 (5 bases). The CDR3 has 14 residues. Trimming stripped 2 bases from V and 2 bases from J, with 10 bases between. Germline CDR1 MNHNS, CDR2 SASEGT. In nucleotides, the CDR3 is TGTGCCAGCAGTGAACCTGACAGCGCCTACGAGCAGTACTTC. This translates into CASSEPDSAYEQYF.

The chain joins TRBV27 to TRBJ1-4; D may be TRBD1 (5 bases). Germline CDR1 reads MNHEY; CDR2 reads SMNVEV (reference sequence). The CDR3 runs to 16 residues. V lost 4 bases to trimming and J lost 0 bases, with 12 bases between them. CDR3 nucleotide sequence: TGTGCCAGCAGTTCCAACAGGTTTGCAACTAATGAAAAACTGTTTTTT. The encoded protein is CASSSNRFATNEKLFF.

This clonotype was picked up one time. The chain couples TRBV7-2 to TRBJ1-2, with D possibly being TRBD1 (5 bases). Germline assignment: CDR1 SGHTA and CDR2 FQGNSA. V lost 1 base, J lost 2 bases, and 17 bases lay in between. There are 17 residues in the CDR3. This CDR3 is CASSLEGPGRGNYGYTF. The CDR3 bases are TGTGCCAGCAGCTTAGAGGGACCGGGACGGGGGAACTATGGCTACACCTTC.

This clonotype came up many times. V is TRBV30 and J is TRBJ2-7; weak D call: TRBD2 (7 bases). The CDR3 loop spans 14 amino acids. Germline CDR1 GTSNPN, CDR2 SVGIG (reference sequence). Deletions cut 4 bases from V and 0 bases from J, with 13 bases between. The CDR3 bases are TGTGCCTGGACGGCGGGGGCTAGCTCCTACGAGCAGTACTTC. This translates into CAWTAGASSYEQYF.

The rearrangement links TRBV4-1 to TRBJ2-3; D is ambiguous. CDR3 length equals 16 residues. Germline CDR1 and CDR2: MGHRA and YSYEKL. Trimming stripped 1 base from V and 2 bases from J, with 13 bases between. The CDR3: CASSQGPKGPTDTQYF. The CDR3 coding sequence is TGCGCCAGCAGCCAAGGCCCCAAGGGTCCCACAGATACGCAGTATTTT.

Many counts were recorded for this clonotype. The chain uses TRBV20-1 and TRBJ2-7; 8 positions match TRBD2. This CDR3 is built from 14 residues. Looked up from germline, CDR1 is DFQATT and CDR2 is SNEGSKA (reference sequence). V shed 0 bases and J 4 bases; nucleotides not matched to a gene: 5. The CDR3 nucleotides read TGCAGTGCTAGAGATCGAGCGGGAGATTACGAGCAGTACTTC. Translation: CSARDRAGDYEQYF.

This rearrangement joins TRBV7-2 to TRBJ2-1, with D possibly being TRBD2 (5 bases). Germline CDR1 reads SGHTA; CDR2 reads FQGNSA. Trimming cost V 5 bases and J 6 bases, with 14 bases left between them. The length of the CDR3 is 14 residues. In DNA, the CDR3 is TGTGCCAGCAGCCGGCTAGCCCTTCTCAATGAGCAGTTCTTC. Its protein is CASSRLALLNEQFF. The full variable domain, its missing parts supplied by reference TRBV7-2 and TRBJ2-1, is GAGVSQSPSNKVTEKGKDVELRCDPISGHTALYWYRQSLGQGLEFLIYFQGNSAPDKSGLPSDRFSAERTGGSVSTLTIQRTQQEDSAVYLCASSRLALLNEQFFGPGTRLTVL.

This clonotype was recorded at least ten times. V gene TRBV14 combines with J gene TRBJ2-5, with TRBD2 as a possible D gene (6 bases). Germline V gene lookup returns CDR1 SGHDN and CDR2 FVKESK. The CDR3 sequence is 16 residues long. Trimming pared 1 base from V and 5 bases from J, leaving 17 bases between. The CDR3 DNA is TGTGCCAGCAGCCAAGGAAGGGGCGGGAATCGTGAGACCCAGTACTTC. Translation gives CASSQGRGGNRETQYF. Full variable domain (outside the CDR3, taken from reference TRBV14 and TRBJ2-5): EAGVTQFPSHSVIEKGQTVTLRCDPISGHDNLYWYRRVMGKEIKFLLHFVKESKQDESGMPNNRFLAERTGGTYSTLKVQPAELEDSGVYFCASSQGRGGNRETQYFGPGTRLLVL.

This clonotype was seen more than once but under ten times. V usage is TRBV20-1 and J usage is TRBJ2-7, with D perhaps being TRBD1 or TRBD2 (5 bases each). Germline V gene data show CDR1 as DFQATT and CDR2 as SNEGSKA (reference sequence). This CDR3 contains 13 residues. V dropped 5 bases and J dropped 5 bases, with 16 bases sitting between them. The CDR3 is CSALGDRVDEQYF. The CDR3 DNA sequence: TGCAGTGCTCTAGGGGACCGGGTGGACGAGCAGTACTTC.